Below, 5 T cell receptor beta chains from the same sample are listed, as sequenced in a study of blood T cell repertoires in COVID-19. TCRdb keeps only in-frame clones here, not all; method: immunoSEQ multiplex PCR. Of about 140,000 clones detected, approximately 80% appear once; the ten largest clones hold roughly 6.4%. The specimen was PBMCs or T cells enriched from blood (not recorded which). The source is a middle-aged woman who had recovered from COVID-19.

V usage is TRBV3-1 (or the pseudogene TRBV3-2) and J usage is TRBJ2-7; possibly TRBD1 for D (6 bases). CDR1 LGHDT and CDR2 YNNKEL come from the germline V gene (reference sequence). V was cut by 3 bases and J by 4 bases, with 16 bases left in between. There are 15 residues in the CDR3. The CDR3 DNA follows: TGTGCCAGCAGCCACCTAGGACAGAGCCTTTACGAGCAGTACTTC. The encoded protein is CASSHLGQSLYEQYF.

This sequence joins TRBV5-6 and TRBJ1-1; D gene unclear. Germline CDR1 SGHDT, CDR2 YYEEEE. The CDR3 is made up of 13 amino acids. V dropped 4 bases and J dropped 8 bases, with 15 bases sitting between them. The DNA of the CDR3 is TGTGCCAGCAGCGCCGAGAGATTTAGAGAAGCTTTCTTT. Residues: CASSAERFREAFF.

V and J are TRBV7-2 and TRBJ1-4, with D tentatively TRBD1 (5 bases). Per the germline V gene, CDR1 is SGHTA and CDR2 is FQGNSA. The V gene lost 2 bases and the J gene lost 6 bases, with 7 bases spanning the gap. The CDR3 is 13 residues long. The CDR3 nucleotides are TGTGCCAGCAGCTTAAGGACATATGAAAAACTGTTTTTT. Amino acid sequence: CASSLRTYEKLFF. The full variable domain, rest sourced from reference TRBV7-2 and TRBJ1-4, is GAGVSQSPSNKVTEKGKDVELRCDPISGHTALYWYRQSLGQGLEFLIYFQGNSAPDKSGLPSDRFSAERTGGSVSTLTIQRTQQEDSAVYLCASSLRTYEKLFFGSGTQLSVL.

V is TRBV6-5 and J is TRBJ1-2; TRBD1 matches at 7 bases. Germline loops: CDR1 MNHEY, CDR2 SVGAGI. CDR3 size: 15 residues. V lost 5 bases to trimming and J lost 13 bases; unmatched junction nucleotides: 19. CDR3 in amino acids: CASSLVPGQDGVRTF. The CDR3 DNA is TGTGCCAGCAGTCTCGTCCCTGGACAGGATGGGGTTCGCACCTTC.

The J gene is TRBJ2-7, the V gene TRBV14; TRBD2 aligns across 8 bases. The length of the CDR3 is 15 residues. With V trimmed by 3 bases and J by 5 bases, 9 bases remained unmatched. CDR1 and CDR2 from the germline V gene are SGHDN and FVKESK. CDR3 loop: CASSHVSGARHEQYF. The CDR3 DNA is TGTGCCAGCAGCCATGTTAGCGGGGCCAGGCACGAGCAGTACTTC.